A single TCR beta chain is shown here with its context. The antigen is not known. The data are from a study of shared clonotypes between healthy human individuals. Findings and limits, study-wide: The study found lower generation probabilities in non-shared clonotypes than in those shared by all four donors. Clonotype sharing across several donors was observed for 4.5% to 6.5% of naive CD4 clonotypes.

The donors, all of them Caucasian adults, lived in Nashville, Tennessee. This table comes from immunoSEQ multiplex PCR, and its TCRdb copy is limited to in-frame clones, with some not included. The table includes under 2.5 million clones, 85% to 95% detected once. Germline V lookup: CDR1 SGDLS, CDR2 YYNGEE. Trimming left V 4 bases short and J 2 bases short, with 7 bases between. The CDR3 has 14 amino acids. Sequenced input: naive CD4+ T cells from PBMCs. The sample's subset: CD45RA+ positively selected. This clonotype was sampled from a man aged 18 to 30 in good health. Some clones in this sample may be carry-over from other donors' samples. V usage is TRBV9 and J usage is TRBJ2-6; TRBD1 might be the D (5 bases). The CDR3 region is CASSTGPGANVLTF. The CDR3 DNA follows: TGTGCCAGCAGCACAGGACCTGGGGCCAACGTCCTGACTTTC.